Listed below are T cell receptor beta chains from one sample, sequenced in a study of T cells in Graves' hyperthyroidism and ophthalmopathy. TCRdb passed the multiplex PCR reads through MiXCR, listing each CDR3 protein once. The sample has 500,000 to 800,000 distinct CDR3 sequences, about 14% seen once. Material for sequencing was blood. All receptors derive from a woman aged 45-65 years with Graves' ophthalmopathy. Both conserved end residues are part of each CDR3. A D gene is named only where the DNA matches it firmly. Where a row states a size, it is once, few, many or the class of an expanded clone; other rows omit it.

clone_size: many; v_call: TRBV18; d_call: -; j_call: TRBJ1-1; cdr3_nt: TGTGCCAGCTCACCAGGGTGGGACACTGAAGCTTTCTTT; cdr3_aa: CASSPGWDTEAFF
clone_size: few; v_call: TRBV6-5; d_call: -; j_call: TRBJ2-1; cdr3_nt: TGTGCCAGCAGTTACGGCCCGGGAGCCTACAATGAGCAGTTCTTC; cdr3_aa: CASSYGPGAYNEQFF
clone_size: few; v_call: TRBV7-8; d_call: -; j_call: TRBJ1-5; cdr3_nt: TGTGCCAGCAGCCAAGATTTCCAGACGAATCAGCCCCAGCATTTT; cdr3_aa: CASSQDFQTNQPQHF
clone_size: -; v_call: TRBV9; d_call: TRBD2; j_call: TRBJ2-2; cdr3_nt: TGTGCCAGCAGCGTTGGGACTAGCGGGAGGTCCGGGGAGCTGTTTTTT; cdr3_aa: CASSVGTSGRSGELFF
clone_size: many; v_call: TRBV6-1; d_call: -; j_call: TRBJ2-3; cdr3_nt: TGTGCCAGCAGTGAAGGAGGAACGGGAGTCACAGATACGCAGTATTTT; cdr3_aa: CASSEGGTGVTDTQYF
clone_size: few; v_call: TRBV6-1; d_call: TRBD1; j_call: TRBJ1-6; cdr3_nt: TGTGCCAGCAGTAAACCGACAGGGGAGGCTTCACCCCTCCACTTT; cdr3_aa: CASSKPTGEASPLHF
clone_size: -; v_call: TRBV10-3; d_call: -; j_call: TRBJ2-1; cdr3_nt: TGTGCCATGGGACACTCCTACAATGAGCAGTTCTTC; cdr3_aa: CAMGHSYNEQFF
clone_size: -; v_call: TRBV9; d_call: TRBD1; j_call: TRBJ2-7; cdr3_nt: TGTGCCAGCAGCCCCAAGGCCGGGACAGGTGACAACTACGAGCAGTACTTC; cdr3_aa: CASSPKAGTGDNYEQYF
clone_size: -; v_call: TRBV5-1; d_call: -; j_call: TRBJ2-7; cdr3_nt: TGCGCCAGCAGCTCTTCGGGGGACTACGAGCAGTACTTC; cdr3_aa: CASSSSGDYEQYF
clone_size: many; v_call: TRBV6-2/TRBV6-3; d_call: -; j_call: TRBJ2-5; cdr3_nt: TGTGCCAGCAGGCCAGAACAAGAGACCCAGTACTTC; cdr3_aa: CASRPEQETQYF
clone_size: few; v_call: TRBV24-1; d_call: -; j_call: TRBJ2-1; cdr3_nt: TGTGCCACCAGTGATTTCAGGGGCAGGGATGAGCAGTTCTTC; cdr3_aa: CATSDFRGRDEQFF
clone_size: -; v_call: TRBV4-3; d_call: TRBD2; j_call: TRBJ2-1; cdr3_nt: TGCGCCAGCAGACATATAGCGGGAGGGGACTACAATGAGCAGTTCTTC; cdr3_aa: CASRHIAGGDYNEQFF
clone_size: few; v_call: TRBV7-6; d_call: -; j_call: TRBJ2-2; cdr3_nt: TGTGCCAGCAGCTTAACTGTGGGTAACACCGGGGAGCTGTTTTTT; cdr3_aa: CASSLTVGNTGELFF
clone_size: -; v_call: TRBV3-1; d_call: -; j_call: TRBJ1-1; cdr3_nt: TGTGCCAGCAGGAAAAGGGAGGGCACTGAAGCTTTCTTT; cdr3_aa: CASRKREGTEAFF
clone_size: many; v_call: TRBV5-1; d_call: -; j_call: TRBJ1-2; cdr3_nt: TGCGCCAGCAGCTTGGGACGAGTCGGCCCACAAAACTATGGCTACACCTTC; cdr3_aa: CASSLGRVGPQNYGYTF
clone_size: many; v_call: TRBV11-3; d_call: -; j_call: TRBJ2-1; cdr3_nt: TGTGCCAGCAGCTTTGGGGACAACCCCTACAATGAGCAGTTCTTC; cdr3_aa: CASSFGDNPYNEQFF
clone_size: many; v_call: TRBV6-2/TRBV6-3; d_call: TRBD2; j_call: TRBJ2-3; cdr3_nt: TGTGCCAGCAGTTACTTGGCTAGCGGGAGGGATACGCAGTATTTT; cdr3_aa: CASSYLASGRDTQYF
clone_size: many; v_call: TRBV29-1; d_call: -; j_call: TRBJ2-5; cdr3_nt: TGCAGCGTTGGCGGGACCAACCAAGAGACCCAGTACTTC; cdr3_aa: CSVGGTNQETQYF
clone_size: many; v_call: TRBV15; d_call: -; j_call: TRBJ1-1; cdr3_nt: TGTGCCACCAGCAAGAACCCGACAGCGAACACTGAAGCTTTCTTT; cdr3_aa: CATSKNPTANTEAFF
clone_size: -; v_call: TRBV9; d_call: -; j_call: TRBJ2-7; cdr3_nt: TGTGCCAGCAGCGTATATCCCAGCGGCTACGAGCAGTACTTC; cdr3_aa: CASSVYPSGYEQYF
clone_size: many; v_call: TRBV30; d_call: -; j_call: TRBJ2-2; cdr3_nt: TGTGCCTGGAGTACTACATTACTGGGGGCCGGGGAGCTGTTTTTT; cdr3_aa: CAWSTTLLGAGELFF
clone_size: many; v_call: TRBV7-9; d_call: -; j_call: TRBJ1-2; cdr3_nt: TGTGCCAGCAGCTTAAGTCTAGCAAACTATGGCTACACCTTC; cdr3_aa: CASSLSLANYGYTF
clone_size: -; v_call: TRBV6-1; d_call: -; j_call: TRBJ1-1; cdr3_nt: TGTGCCAGCAGTCCGCAGACAGGAATGAACACTGAAGCTTTCTTT; cdr3_aa: CASSPQTGMNTEAFF
clone_size: many; v_call: TRBV20-1; d_call: -; j_call: TRBJ1-1; cdr3_nt: TGCAGTGCAAATACCGGGACTCTGGTCGGGGAAGCTTTCTTT; cdr3_aa: CSANTGTLVGEAFF
clone_size: -; v_call: TRBV28; d_call: TRBD1; j_call: TRBJ2-1; cdr3_nt: TGTGCCAGCAGTAAACAGGGGTACTACAATGAGCAGTTCTTC; cdr3_aa: CASSKQGYYNEQFF
clone_size: few; v_call: TRBV6-1; d_call: -; j_call: TRBJ2-3; cdr3_nt: TGTGCCAGCTCTGCGGTGGGGCCAGATACGCAGTATTTT; cdr3_aa: CASSAVGPDTQYF
clone_size: many; v_call: TRBV28; d_call: -; j_call: TRBJ1-2; cdr3_nt: TGTGCCAGCAGTTTGCACGGGACTAACTATGGCTACACCTTC; cdr3_aa: CASSLHGTNYGYTF
clone_size: few; v_call: TRBV29-1; d_call: -; j_call: TRBJ2-1; cdr3_nt: TGCAGCGTTACTCAGGGTTTCGTCTACAATGAGCAGTTCTTC; cdr3_aa: CSVTQGFVYNEQFF
clone_size: many; v_call: TRBV11-3; d_call: TRBD2; j_call: TRBJ2-1; cdr3_nt: TGTGCCAGCAGCCCACCCCCCCGACTAGCGGGAGGCCAACCTAGTTCCTACAATGAGCAGTTCTTC; cdr3_aa: CASSPPPRLAGGQPSSYNEQFF
clone_size: -; v_call: TRBV19; d_call: -; j_call: TRBJ2-7; cdr3_nt: TGTACCAGTAGTATTGGACGTGGCGGGACCCTCTCCTACGAGCAGTACTTC; cdr3_aa: CTSSIGRGGTLSYEQYF
clone_size: many; v_call: TRBV12-3/TRBV12-4; d_call: -; j_call: TRBJ1-1; cdr3_nt: TGTGCCAGCAGTCCTTCGGGGGAGGGAAACACTGAAGCTTTCTTT; cdr3_aa: CASSPSGEGNTEAFF
clone_size: many; v_call: TRBV7-9; d_call: -; j_call: TRBJ2-3; cdr3_nt: TGTGCCAGCAGCTCCTCCGATAGCCCAGATACGCAGTATTTT; cdr3_aa: CASSSSDSPDTQYF
clone_size: many; v_call: TRBV20-1; d_call: -; j_call: TRBJ1-2; cdr3_nt: TGCAGTGCTAGAGATGAGGGATCTCTCTATGGCTACACCTTC; cdr3_aa: CSARDEGSLYGYTF
clone_size: many; v_call: TRBV5-1; d_call: TRBD1; j_call: TRBJ2-7; cdr3_nt: TGCGCCAGCAGCCTAGGACAGGTCCACTACGAGCAGTACTTC; cdr3_aa: CASSLGQVHYEQYF
clone_size: -; v_call: TRBV12-5; d_call: TRBD2; j_call: TRBJ2-4; cdr3_nt: TGTGCTAGTGGTTTGAGCGGGAGTATGCAAAACATTCAGTACTTC; cdr3_aa: CASGLSGSMQNIQYF
clone_size: many; v_call: TRBV12-3/TRBV12-4; d_call: TRBD1; j_call: TRBJ2-7; cdr3_nt: TGTGCCAGCACCACGGGACAGGGGGCCTACGAGCAGTACTTC; cdr3_aa: CASTTGQGAYEQYF
clone_size: many; v_call: TRBV7-2; d_call: TRBD1; j_call: TRBJ1-1; cdr3_nt: TGTGCCAGCAGCGTAGACAGGGGTACAACTGAAGCTTTCTTT; cdr3_aa: CASSVDRGTTEAFF
clone_size: -; v_call: TRBV12-3/TRBV12-4; d_call: TRBD2; j_call: TRBJ2-5; cdr3_nt: TGTGCCAGCAGTGGGGGACTAGCGGGAGTAATGGAGACCCAGTACTTC; cdr3_aa: CASSGGLAGVMETQYF
clone_size: many; v_call: TRBV5-1; d_call: -; j_call: TRBJ2-1; cdr3_nt: TGCGCCAGCAGCTTGAGTCATCCCCGAGGAGTTGAGCAGTTCTTC; cdr3_aa: CASSLSHPRGVEQFF
clone_size: many; v_call: TRBV10-3; d_call: TRBD1; j_call: TRBJ2-7; cdr3_nt: TGTGCCATCAGTTTAAACAGGGGGATCCGCTCCTACGAGCAGTACTTC; cdr3_aa: CAISLNRGIRSYEQYF
clone_size: many; v_call: TRBV6-2/TRBV6-3; d_call: -; j_call: TRBJ2-1; cdr3_nt: TGTGCCAGCAGCGACATGGGACTTTACAATGAGCAGTTCTTC; cdr3_aa: CASSDMGLYNEQFF
clone_size: many; v_call: TRBV30; d_call: -; j_call: TRBJ2-7; cdr3_nt: TGTGCCTGGAGCGGGACCAACTTACTCTACGAGCAGTACTTC; cdr3_aa: CAWSGTNLLYEQYF